The 23 T cell receptor beta chains in this list originate from one sample, sequenced in a study of cytomegalovirus exposure and HLA in healthy donors. PCR employed 60 Vbeta and 13 Jbeta primers. Assay used: immunoSEQ multiplex PCR; TCRdb lists only in-frame clones, some missing. The sample records 110,000 or so clones, over 75% being singletons. Sequencing was carried out using PBMCs. The receptor source for this set is a woman younger than 35 in good health and CMV-seronegative.

To note about this clone: The junction departs from germline at one end; a sequencing error may be responsible. This chain uses TRBV19 with TRBJ2-6, with a possible D match to TRBD1 (6 bases). Germline assignment: CDR1 LNHDA and CDR2 SQIVND (reference sequence). CDR3 length: 15 residues. CDR3 protein: CASTNRALGANGLTF. The CDR3 coding sequence is TGTGCCAGTACTAACAGGGCTCTGGGGGCCAACGGCCTGACTTTC.

The rearrangement joins TRBV5-5 to TRBJ2-7, with D perhaps TRBD1 (5 bases). The CDR3 is 15 amino acids. Germline CDR1 SGHKS, CDR2 YYEKEE (reference sequence). Deletions cut 4 bases from V and 2 bases from J, with 16 bases between. The CDR3 nucleotides read TGTGCCAGCAGCATCCACAAGGACACAGCCTACGAGCAGTACTTC. It yields the protein CASSIHKDTAYEQYF. The full variable domain, its missing parts supplied by reference TRBV5-5 and TRBJ2-7, is DAGVTQSPTHLIKTRGQQVTLRCSPISGHKSVSWYQQVLGQGPQFIFQYYEKEERGRGNFPDRFSARQFPNYSSELNVNALLLGDSALYLCASSIHKDTAYEQYFGPGTRLTVT.

V gene TRBV7-9 combines with J gene TRBJ2-7, with 12 nucleotides matching TRBD2. Germline CDR1 SEHNR, CDR2 FQNEAQ (reference sequence). CDR3 length: 17 amino acids. Unmatched junction bases numbered 9, after V lost 1 base and J lost 5 bases. CDR3 protein: CASSLVGLAGPNDEQYF. The DNA for the CDR3 is TGTGCCAGCAGCTTAGTAGGACTAGCGGGACCTAACGACGAGCAGTACTTC.

The J gene is TRBJ2-7, the V gene TRBV2; TRBD1 matches at 10 bases. The J segment lost 0 bases and the V segment lost 4 bases, leaving 3 bases of the junction unmatched. This CDR3 spans 15 amino acids. From germline, CDR1 is SNHLY and CDR2 FYNNEI. CDR3 bases: TGTGCCAGCAGTGGACAGGGGGCAAGCTCCTACGAGCAGTACTTC. It encodes CASSGQGASSYEQYF.

The chain uses TRBV19 and TRBJ2-2, with D perhaps TRBD2 (6 bases). Germline loops: CDR1 LNHDA, CDR2 SQIVND (reference sequence). The CDR3 totals 11 residues. V lost 6 bases, J lost 8 bases, and 7 bases lay in between. CDR3 loop: CASREGGELFF. DNA of the CDR3: TGTGCCAGTAGGGAGGGAGGGGAGCTGTTTTTT.

The J gene is TRBJ2-1, the V gene TRBV7-2; 8 bases map to TRBD2. V lost 0 bases to trimming and J lost 4 bases; unmatched junction nucleotides: 14. Germline-derived CDR1 and CDR2 are SGHTA and FQGNSA. The CDR3 covers 19 residues. The CDR3: CASSLAPGGGRGVYNEQFF. The DNA of the CDR3 is TGTGCCAGCAGCTTAGCGCCCGGGGGGGGAAGGGGGGTTTACAATGAGCAGTTCTTC.

The V and J genes are TRBV27 and TRBJ2-2, with TRBD2 as a possible D gene (7 bases). The CDR3 has 19 amino acids. V was trimmed by 10 bases and J by 4 bases, leaving 31 bases between them. Per germline, CDR1 MNHEY and CDR2 SMNVEV (reference sequence). CDR3 sequence: CATQRGGPGRDSGTGELFF. CDR3 nucleotide sequence: TGTGCCACCCAGCGAGGGGGGCCAGGGAGGGACTCAGGCACCGGGGAGCTGTTTTTT.

The V call is TRBV19, the J call TRBJ2-6; D not certain. This CDR3 is 16 amino acids long. Germline assignment: CDR1 LNHDA and CDR2 SQIVND (reference sequence). With 8 bases removed from V and 0 bases from J, the gap between germline ends came to 14 bases. Here the CDR3 DNA reads TGTGCCAGTTCCACCCAGGTGCACTCTGGGGCCAACGTCCTGACTTTC. Protein product: CASSTQVHSGANVLTF.

The chain recombines TRBV6-1 with TRBJ2-3; 8 bases match TRBD1. Germline loops: CDR1 MNHNS, CDR2 SASEGT. The trim removed 5 bases at V and 1 base at J, leaving 5 bases unmatched. The CDR3 totals 15 residues. CDR3 in amino acids: CASSTGGAGTDTQYF. The CDR3 DNA reads as TGTGCCAGCAGTACAGGGGGAGCTGGCACAGATACGCAGTATTTT.

The CDR3 spells CASNPGGYYEQYF. In DNA, the CDR3 is TGTGCCAGCAACCCGGGAGGGTACTACGAGCAGTACTTC. V and J are TRBV7-9 and TRBJ2-5, with 8 bases matching TRBD2. The assigned J gene may be wrong: the sequence end matches TRBJ2-7 better. Germline-derived CDR1 and CDR2 are SEHNR and FQNEAQ (reference sequence). The CDR3 spans 13 residues.

The chain has TRBV2 and TRBJ2-3, with D possibly being TRBD1 (6 bases). The germline V gene encodes CDR1 SNHLY and CDR2 FYNNEI. This CDR3 contains 12 residues. The V and J ends lost 8 bases and 0 bases respectively, with 6 bases between them. The DNA for the CDR3 is TGTGCCAGCGGACAGAGCACAGATACGCAGTATTTT. Translating it yields CASGQSTDTQYF.

About this clone itself: Its ends do not fully match the called genes, so a read error is possible. The chain carries TRBV4-1 and TRBJ2-6; possible D gene TRBD1, 5 bases. CDR3 length: 15 amino acids. The germline V gene encodes CDR1 MGHRA and CDR2 YSYEKL. The CDR3 loop is CASSSDSPGANGLTF. CDR3 nucleotide sequence: TGCGCCAGCAGCAGCGACTCTCCTGGGGCCAACGGCCTGACTTTC.

The V gene is TRBV9, the J gene TRBJ2-2; D not certain. V dropped 4 bases and J dropped 5 bases, with 6 bases sitting between them. The CDR3 covers 12 residues. Germline CDR1 is SGDLS and CDR2 is YYNGEE. The CDR3 loop is CASSPKTGELFF. CDR3 sequence (DNA): TGTGCCAGCAGCCCAAAAACCGGGGAGCTGTTTTTT. The full variable domain, completed using reference TRBV9 and TRBJ2-2, is DSGVTQTPKHLITATGQRVTLRCSPRSGDLSVYWYQQSLDQGLQFLIQYYNGEERAKGNILERFSAQQFPDLHSELNLSSLELGDSALYFCASSPKTGELFFGEGSRLTVL.

The chain is built from TRBV2 and TRBJ1-1, with 11 bases matching TRBD1. The V segment lost 5 bases and the J segment 8 bases; nucleotides outside the gene matches: 7. The V gene's germline CDR1 is SNHLY and CDR2 FYNNEI. The CDR3 sequence is 14 residues long. The CDR3 bases are TGTGCCAGCAGTTCCCAGGGGACAGGGGGAGAAGCTTTCTTT. This encodes CASSSQGTGGEAFF. The whole variable domain, filled in from reference TRBV2 and TRBJ1-1, reads EPEVTQTPSHQVTQMGQEVILRCVPISNHLYFYWYRQILGQKVEFLVSFYNNEISEKSEIFDDQFSVERPDGSNFTLKIRSTKLEDSAMYFCASSSQGTGGEAFFGQGTRLTVV.

V usage is TRBV7-7 and J usage is TRBJ2-3; maybe TRBD2 (5 bases). Germline V CDR1 and CDR2: SSHAT, FNYEAQ (reference sequence). There are 15 residues in the CDR3. V was shortened by 5 bases and J by 3 bases, with 15 bases between the two germline ends. The CDR3 DNA sequence: TGTGCCAGCAGCCTCCGTACGGGGAGAACAGATACGCAGTATTTT. Its translation: CASSLRTGRTDTQYF.

J is TRBJ1-2 and V is TRBV2, with D unclear. V was trimmed by 7 bases and J by 3 bases, leaving 9 bases between them. Germline V CDR1 and CDR2: SNHLY, FYNNEI. The CDR3 consists of 12 residues. The CDR3 bases are TGTGCCAGCAAACAATCACACTATGGCTACACCTTC. Translated, it gives CASKQSHYGYTF.

V is TRBV27 and J is TRBJ1-1, with no clear D. CDR1 is MNHEY and CDR2 is SMNVEV in the germline V gene (reference sequence). V was cut by 8 bases and J by 3 bases, with 10 bases left in between. The CDR3 totals 12 residues. CDR3 sequence: CASWSMYTEAFF. CDR3 in DNA: TGTGCCAGCTGGAGTATGTACACTGAAGCTTTCTTT.

The rearrangement links TRBV6-6 to TRBJ2-1, with TRBD2 identical over 10 bases. Germline V gives CDR1 MNHNY, CDR2 SVGAGI (reference sequence). V was pared by 8 bases and J by 3 bases, with 1 base of the junction left unmatched. This CDR3 spans 13 amino acids. CDR3 loop: CASGTSDYNEQFF. CDR3 DNA: TGTGCCAGCGGGACTAGCGACTACAATGAGCAGTTCTTC.

This chain links TRBV6-5 with TRBJ1-5; D not certain. The germline CDR1 and CDR2 sequences are MNHEY and SVGAGI. Trimming removed 4 bases from V and 9 bases from J, with 10 bases in between. The CDR3 is 12 amino acids. For the CDR3, the DNA is TGTGCCAGCAGTTCCTGGGGAGGGCCCCAGCATTTT. Encoded protein: CASSSWGGPQHF.

The chain couples TRBV6-5 to TRBJ2-1; D call uncertain. The CDR3 contains 14 residues. Germline V gene sequence: CDR1 MNHEY, CDR2 SVGAGI. The ends were cut back, 0 bases at V and 1 base at J, with 4 bases in the middle. CDR3 bases: TGTGCCAGCAGTTACTCTCCATCCTACAATGAGCAGTTCTTC. Translation gives CASSYSPSYNEQFF.

The J gene is TRBJ2-1, the V gene TRBV10-1; 10 bases are a match to TRBD2. CDR3 length: 15 residues. V was pared by 5 bases and J by 8 bases, with 9 bases of the junction left unmatched. Germline CDR1 reads WNHNN; CDR2 reads SYGVQD (reference sequence). DNA for the CDR3: TGCGCCAGCAGTCAGGGGCTAGCGGGAGCACATGAGCAGTTCTTC. This translates into CASSQGLAGAHEQFF.

This clone was found once. This chain links TRBV11-2 with TRBJ1-1, with 7 bases fitting TRBD1. J was trimmed by 0 bases and V by 5 bases; bases with no gene match: 15. This CDR3 region has 18 residues. Germline V gives CDR1 SGHAT, CDR2 FQNNGV. CDR3 amino acids: CASSRGGTGVWLNTEAFF. CDR3 nucleotides: TGTGCCAGCAGCCGGGGAGGAACAGGGGTTTGGTTGAACACTGAAGCTTTCTTT.

The chain carries TRBV12-5 and TRBJ1-5; a weak D match, TRBD1 (5 bases). CDR1 is LGHNT, CDR2 FRNRAP, per germline. With 2 bases removed from V and 2 bases from J, the gap between germline ends came to 7 bases. This CDR3 has 14 residues. The CDR3, as DNA: TGTGCTAGTGGTTTGTGGGGCCGCAATCAGCCCCAGCATTTT. Translated: CASGLWGRNQPQHF.